This TCR beta chain was retrieved from a study of molecular identifiers for immune sequencing clone quantification. General study findings and limits: Under 1% of molecules in naive cells, but over 98% of effector molecules, belonged to clones above 20 RNA copies.

This clonotype occurred many times. Its antigen remains unidentified. This CDR3 is built from 15 residues. V was shortened by 4 bases and J by 1 base, with 15 bases between the two germline ends. From germline, CDR1 is SGHNT and CDR2 YYREEE (reference sequence). When naive CD8 T cells were sorted, they were gated as CD8+CD4-CCR7+CD45RA+. Previously described methods and listed TCR primers produced bulk TCR libraries. TCRdb independently ran MiXCR on the PCR reads; one entry per CDR3 protein. The sample lists about 630,000 distinct CDR3 sequences, less than 30% occurring once. The chain is built from TRBV5-4 and TRBJ2-7; weak D call: TRBD2 (6 bases). Sequencing was performed on naive CD8+ T cells from blood, with Jurkat cell RNA spiked in. The sample's subset: FACS-sorted CD8+CD4-CCR7+CD45RA+ naive T cells. The TCR originated in a human donor in good health. Some libraries in this study had Jurkat cell RNA spiked in. DNA for the CDR3: TGTGCCAGCAGCCGTCACGAGACTAGTTCCTACGAGCAGTACTTC. This sequence encodes CASSRHETSSYEQYF.